Below are 18 T cell receptor beta chains sequenced from a single sample in a study of cytomegalovirus exposure and HLA in healthy donors. Use of 60 Vbeta and 13 Jbeta primers characterized the PCR. TCRdb keeps only in-frame clones here, not all; method: immunoSEQ multiplex PCR. The sample shows 150,000 to 200,000 clones, 75% to 90% of them seen only once. Sequenced sample: PBMCs. The receptor set was obtained from a male donor in good health and CMV-seronegative.

The V gene is TRBV5-6, the J gene TRBJ1-1; D may be TRBD1 (5 bases). The V and J ends lost 4 bases and 0 bases respectively, with 19 bases between them. The CDR3 consists of 17 residues. Germline assignment: CDR1 SGHDT and CDR2 YYEEEE. The CDR3 DNA is TGTGCCAGCAGCCTCCGACAAACAGGAACTCTGAACACTGAAGCTTTCTTT. It codes for CASSLRQTGTLNTEAFF.

The chain uses TRBV6-1 and TRBJ2-2; TRBD1 aligns across 10 bases. The V gene end was trimmed by 6 bases and the J gene end by 0 bases; junction bases not matched to a gene: 1. Germline CDR1 and CDR2: MNHNS and SASEGT. The CDR3 runs 15 residues. The CDR3 here is CASRGQGANTGELFF. CDR3 coding DNA: TGTGCCAGCAGAGGACAGGGGGCGAACACCGGGGAGCTGTTTTTT.

The chain uses TRBV15 and TRBJ2-3, with D possibly TRBD1 on 6 matching bases. CDR1 is LNHNV, CDR2 YYDKDF, per germline (reference sequence). The CDR3 runs 16 residues. Trimming left V 4 bases short and J 2 bases short, with 16 bases between. CDR3 in DNA: TGTGCCACCAGCACCATACAGGGAAGTCCCACAGATACGCAGTATTTT. Translation: CATSTIQGSPTDTQYF. The whole variable domain, filled in from reference TRBV15 and TRBJ2-3, reads DAMVIQNPRYQVTQFGKPVTLSCSQTLNHNVMYWYQQKSSQAPKLLFHYYDKDFNNEADTPDNFQSRRPNTSFCFLDIRSPGLGDTAMYLCATSTIQGSPTDTQYFGPGTRLTVL.

The chain couples TRBV4-3 to TRBJ1-3; D gene ambiguous. Germline-derived CDR1 and CDR2 are LGHNA and YSLEER. There are 16 residues in the CDR3. The ends were cut back, 4 bases at V and 0 bases at J, with 13 bases in the middle. CDR3 in amino acids: CASSLNPESSGNTIYF. Written as DNA, the CDR3 is TGCGCCAGCAGCCTTAACCCGGAGAGCTCTGGAAACACCATATATTTT.

This clone has just a few counts. This rearrangement joins TRBV7-9 to TRBJ2-3, with TRBD1 matching over 7 bases. Per the germline V gene, CDR1 is SEHNR and CDR2 is FQNEAQ (reference sequence). The CDR3 spans 15 residues. V was clipped by 5 bases and J by 6 bases; unmatched bases: 11. CDR3 coding DNA: TGTGCCAGCAGCCCCGGACAGGCTCAAGGGGATACGCAGTATTTT. Residues: CASSPGQAQGDTQYF.

In DNA, the CDR3 is TGTGCCAGCGGCCCGCCCGGACAGCCCGGGGAGCTGTTTTTT. This sequence encodes CASGPPGQPGELFF. The rearrangement links TRBV18 to TRBJ2-2; D perhaps matches TRBD1 (6 bases). CDR1 is KGHSH, CDR2 LQKENI, per germline. Trimming pared 8 bases from V and 6 bases from J, leaving 16 bases between. This CDR3 spans 14 amino acids.

This chain links TRBV27 with TRBJ2-3; TRBD2 aligns across 10 bases. Germline trimming cut 2 bases from V and 3 bases from J; bases unmatched to any gene: 11. CDR1 and CDR2 (germline): MNHEY, SMNVEV (reference sequence). The CDR3 totals 18 residues. The CDR3 spells CASSLGAGGLPLTDTQYF. DNA of the CDR3: TGTGCCAGCAGTTTAGGAGCGGGGGGGCTCCCTTTAACAGATACGCAGTATTTT.

The rearrangement links TRBV7-9 to TRBJ2-1, with 8 bases aligning to TRBD1. The CDR3 is 16 residues long. V was pared by 4 bases and J by 10 bases, with 15 bases of the junction left unmatched. Germline assignment: CDR1 SEHNR and CDR2 FQNEAQ (reference sequence). The CDR3 bases are TGTGCCAGCAGCTCCTCAGGGGGCGCGGTAGTGTGGGAGCAGTTCTTC. Translated: CASSSSGGAVVWEQFF. Full variable domain (missing parts from reference TRBV7-9 and TRBJ2-1): DTGVSQNPRHKITKRGQNVTFRCDPISEHNRLYWYRQTLGQGPEFLTYFQNEAQLEKSRLLSDRFSAERPKGSFSTLEIQRTEQGDSAMYLCASSSSGGAVVWEQFFGPGTRLTVL.

The chain carries TRBV6-5 and TRBJ1-6; 7 bases agree with TRBD1. From germline, CDR1 is MNHEY and CDR2 SVGAGI. V shed 5 bases and J 7 bases; nucleotides not matched to a gene: 5. The CDR3 spans 14 residues. The CDR3 is CASSRGQVNSPLHF. Written as DNA, the CDR3 is TGTGCCAGCAGTCGCGGACAGGTCAATTCACCCCTCCACTTT.

This clone was seen just once. This chain links TRBV9 with TRBJ1-1; D not certain. Trimming took 4 bases from V and 4 from J, leaving 14 bases between them. The CDR3 is 14 amino acids. Germline V gene lookup returns CDR1 SGDLS and CDR2 YYNGEE. The CDR3 nucleotides read TGTGCCAGCAGCCCTCACGAGGGAAGCACTGAAGCTTTCTTT. Residues: CASSPHEGSTEAFF.

The rearrangement joins TRBV7-8 to TRBJ2-3; 9 nucleotides line up with TRBD1. V dropped 5 bases and J dropped 2; count of bases not matched to a gene: 8. The CDR3 is made up of 16 amino acids. Germline assignment: CDR1 SGHVS and CDR2 FQNEAQ. This CDR3 is CASSQGQGRPTDTQYF. In DNA, the CDR3 is TGTGCCAGCAGCCAAGGACAGGGGCGGCCCACAGATACGCAGTATTTT.

Comments on this clone: No conserved phenylalanine or tryptophan ends this CDR3, so it is likely a read error. No DNA is shown, since the ends of the CDR3 on it are uncertain; the CDR3 is the one TCRdb lists. This chain connects TRBV5-6 to TRBJ1-1. In germline, CDR1 is SGHDT, CDR2 YYEEEE. The CDR3 sequence runs 9 residues, both termini included. The CDR3 spells CASSSEVVS.

This chain uses TRBV25-1 with TRBJ1-2, with 9 nucleotides matching TRBD1. The CDR3 covers 13 residues. Germline CDR1 MGHDK, CDR2 SYGVNS. V gave up 8 bases and J gave up 4 bases; unmatched junction bases: 5. CDR3 in amino acids: CASFSDRGYGYTF. CDR3 sequence (DNA): TGTGCCAGCTTCTCGGACAGGGGCTATGGCTACACCTTC.

On this clone itself: At the DNA level, this CDR3 is encoded by other sequences in the same sample as well. The genes are TRBV6-5 and TRBJ1-4, with 7 nucleotides matching TRBD1. There are 14 residues in the CDR3. J lost 0 bases, V lost 6 bases, and 1 base had no gene match. In germline, CDR1 is MNHEY, CDR2 SVGAGI. The CDR3 region is CASRGTATNEKLFF. CDR3 DNA: TGTGCCAGCAGGGGGACAGCAACTAATGAAAAACTGTTTTTT.

The J gene is TRBJ2-2, the V gene TRBV2; 9 bases fit TRBD1. This CDR3 is 16 amino acids long. Germline CDR1 is SNHLY and CDR2 is FYNNEI. The J segment lost 6 bases and the V segment lost 1 base, leaving 6 bases of the junction unmatched. For the CDR3, the DNA is TGTGCCAGCAGTGAAGTGACAGGGGGGTGGGCCGGGGAGCTGTTTTTT. This codes for CASSEVTGGWAGELFF. Full variable domain (remainder filled in from reference TRBV2 and TRBJ2-2): EPEVTQTPSHQVTQMGQEVILRCVPISNHLYFYWYRQILGQKVEFLVSFYNNEISEKSEIFDDQFSVERPDGSNFTLKIRSTKLEDSAMYFCASSEVTGGWAGELFFGEGSRLTVL.

The chain couples TRBV5-6 to TRBJ2-7; TRBD1 is a possible D gene (6 bases). The germline V gene encodes CDR1 SGHDT and CDR2 YYEEEE. V shed 2 bases and J shed 6 bases, with 6 bases lying between them. The length of the CDR3 is 11 residues. CDR3 amino acids: CASSLGGEQYF. Written as DNA, the CDR3 is TGTGCCAGCAGCTTAGGGGGCGAGCAGTACTTC.

In the case of this clone: The same CDR3 can be traced to other DNA sequences in this sample. The chain combines TRBV5-1 with TRBJ2-3; possibly TRBD1 for D (6 bases). V gave up 4 bases and J gave up 1 base, with 10 bases separating them. The CDR3 contains 14 residues. The germline gives CDR1 SGHRS, CDR2 YFSETQ. For the CDR3, the DNA is TGCGCCAGCAGCGAACAGGGCGGCACAGATACGCAGTATTTT. Translated, it gives CASSEQGGTDTQYF.

The rearrangement links TRBV14 to TRBJ2-1; 10 positions match TRBD2. V trimming: 6 bases; J trimming: 10 bases; junction bases outside the gene matches: 9. Germline V gene sequence: CDR1 SGHDN, CDR2 FVKESK. The CDR3 is 14 residues long. The CDR3 DNA reads TGTGCCAGCAGTCAGGAAGCGGGGGGGAGGGAGCAGTTCTTC. Encoded protein: CASSQEAGGREQFF.